A single sample gave rise to the 9 T cell receptor beta chains below, sequenced in a study of T cells in localized non-small cell lung cancer. TCRdb keeps only in-frame clones here, not all; method: immunoSEQ multiplex PCR. The data show hundreds of clones, over 20% seen once. The input for sequencing was lung tumor tissue, taken before any cancer treatment. Source of these receptors: a man aged 40 to 69 with stage I squamous cell lung carcinoma.

By sample fraction, this clone is medium-sized. The chain links TRBV11-3 to TRBJ2-5; either TRBD1 or TRBD2 may supply D (7 bases each). The CDR3 runs to 15 residues. Trimming removed 5 bases at V and 2 bases at J, with 15 bases between. The V gene's germline CDR1 is SGHNT and CDR2 YENEEA. DNA for the CDR3: TGTGCCAGCAGCCTCCAGGGGGGGCAGCAAGAGACCCAGTACTTC. Protein product: CASSLQGGQQETQYF.

This clone was seen only a few times. The chain couples TRBV11-3 to TRBJ1-1; 8 bases agree with TRBD1. V lost 4 bases to trimming and J lost 5 bases; unmatched junction nucleotides: 6. CDR3 length equals 14 residues. Germline CDR1 and CDR2: SGHNT and YENEEA. The CDR3 region is CASSSRTGRTEAFF. CDR3 sequence (DNA): TGTGCCAGCAGCTCCCGGACAGGGCGGACTGAAGCTTTCTTT. The variable domain in full, completed from reference TRBV11-3 and TRBJ1-1, reads EAGVVQSPRYKIIEKKQPVAFWCNPISGHNTLYWYLQNLGQGPELLIRYENEEAVDDSQLPKDRFSAERLKGVDSTLKIQPAELGDSAVYLCASSSRTGRTEAFFGQGTRLTVV.

This clone is medium-sized in the sample. The chain uses TRBV11-3 and TRBJ2-3; D unclear. Germline V gene data show CDR1 as SGHNT and CDR2 as YENEEA. Trimming removed 5 bases at V and 0 bases at J, with 9 bases between. This CDR3 region has 14 residues. CDR3 sequence reads: CASSLHRSTDTQYF. CDR3 sequence (DNA): TGTGCCAGCAGCCTCCACCGGAGCACAGATACGCAGTATTTT.

This clone came up a few times. V and J are TRBV11-3 and TRBJ2-1; D is perhaps TRBD1 (6 bases). Looked up from germline, CDR1 is SGHNT and CDR2 is YENEEA. V was trimmed by 5 bases and J by 6 bases, leaving 14 bases between them. There are 14 residues in the CDR3. CDR3 nucleotides: TGTGCCAGCAGCACCCTGGACAGCTTCAATGAGCAGTTCTTC. It is translated as CASSTLDSFNEQFF.

Only a few counts were recorded for this clone. This sequence joins TRBV11-3 and TRBJ1-2, with D possibly TRBD1 on 5 matching bases. Germline V gene lookup returns CDR1 SGHNT and CDR2 YENEEA. The CDR3 loop spans 15 amino acids. Trimming left V 4 bases short and J 2 bases short, with 14 bases between. The CDR3: CASSSRAGPNYGYTF. The CDR3 nucleotides read TGTGCCAGCAGCTCTCGAGCGGGGCCCAACTATGGCTACACCTTC.

This clone is medium-sized within its sample. The CDR3 region is CASSLGGTANTEAFF. CDR3 bases: TGTGCCAGCAGCTTAGGAGGGACAGCTAACACTGAAGCTTTCTTT. J is TRBJ1-1 and V is TRBV11-3; 7 nucleotides agree with TRBD1. V shed 1 base, J shed 2 bases, and the junction held 4 bases outside the gene matches. CDR3 size: 15 residues. CDR1 SGHNT and CDR2 YENEEA come from the germline V gene.

This clone ranks as medium-sized (0.01 to 0.1%). The chain combines TRBV11-3 with TRBJ2-3; 7 bases agree with TRBD2. The ends lost 5 bases at V and 2 bases at J; junction bases unmatched: 10. The CDR3 is 16 residues long. Germline lookup yields CDR1 SGHNT and CDR2 YENEEA. In DNA form, the CDR3 reads TGTGCCAGCAGCCCCAGGGCTAGCGGACACACAGATACGCAGTATTTT. Protein sequence: CASSPRASGHTDTQYF.

This clone is termed large. The CDR3 DNA sequence: TGTGCCAGCAGTGGGAGGACAGGGGGATTTCAGCCCCAGCATTTT. Translated, it gives CASSGRTGGFQPQHF. The chain combines TRBV6-8 with TRBJ1-5; TRBD1 aligns across 10 bases. The length of the CDR3 is 15 residues. V shed 5 bases and J 6 bases; nucleotides not matched to a gene: 7. The germline gives CDR1 MNHGY, CDR2 SAAAGT.

The chain is built from TRBV18 and TRBJ1-5, with D perhaps matching TRBD1 (6 bases). V was trimmed by 6 bases and J by 3 bases, leaving 15 bases between them. Looked up from germline, CDR1 is KGHSH and CDR2 is LQKENI. This CDR3 has 15 amino acids. The CDR3 region has the DNA TGTGCCAGCTCCCAGAACACAGGGTTCAATCAGCCCCAGCATTTT. This gives the protein CASSQNTGFNQPQHF.